A single sample gave rise to the 16 T cell receptor beta chains below, sequenced in a study of shared clonotypes between healthy human individuals. CD8 cells regarded as naive lacked CD45RO, were positively chosen for CCR7, and omitted terminally differentiated effector memory CD45RA+ cells. This table comes from immunoSEQ multiplex PCR, and its TCRdb copy is limited to in-frame clones, with some not included. Among about 2 million clones listed, 85% to 95% were seen once. Sequenced: naive CD8+ T cells sorted from blood. The receptor set was obtained from a man between 18 and 29 years old in good health.

V is TRBV27 and J is TRBJ2-7; D is tentatively TRBD1 or TRBD2 (5 bases each). The CDR3 has 15 amino acids. Trimming shortened V by 6 bases and J by 5 bases, and 20 bases separated the two germline ends. Germline V gives CDR1 MNHEY, CDR2 SMNVEV (reference sequence). CDR3 in amino acids: CASSPGTELGDEQYF. The CDR3 region has the DNA TGTGCCAGCAGCCCCGGGACGGAGCTCGGGGACGAGCAGTACTTC.

The chain uses TRBV29-1 and TRBJ2-1, with D hard to call. Trimming shortened V by 3 bases and J by 8 bases, and 8 bases separated the two germline ends. The CDR3 has 11 amino acids. Germline loops: CDR1 SQVTM, CDR2 ANQGSEA. Here the CDR3 DNA reads TGCAGCGTTGATTTGGCCGATGAGCAGTTCTTC. Its translation: CSVDLADEQFF.

This chain uses TRBV25-1 with TRBJ2-5; no definite D call. Germline lookup yields CDR1 MGHDK and CDR2 SYGVNS. This CDR3 spans 13 amino acids. Between the trimmed V and J ends, which lost 4 bases and 2 bases, there was a span of 8 bases. CDR3 nucleotides: TGTGCCAGCAGTGCGTCCTATCAAGAGACCCAGTACTTC. Protein: CASSASYQETQYF.

A remark on this clone: The sample contains more than one DNA sequence encoding this CDR3. The chain employs TRBV9 and TRBJ2-2; D may correspond to TRBD1 or TRBD2 (5 bases each). V shed 0 bases and J shed 5 bases, with 8 bases lying between them. Germline CDR1 SGDLS, CDR2 YYNGEE. The CDR3 totals 14 residues. The CDR3, as DNA: TGTGCCAGCAGCGTAGGGGGGTTTACCGGGGAGCTGTTTTTT. Translated, it gives CASSVGGFTGELFF.

The rearrangement uses TRBV7-2 and TRBJ2-3, with 7 bases matching TRBD2. Germline lookup yields CDR1 SGHTA and CDR2 FQGNSA. This CDR3 comprises 17 residues. V shed 1 base and J 9 bases; nucleotides not matched to a gene: 16. The CDR3 is CASSLVPASGISYTQYF. The CDR3 DNA reads as TGTGCCAGCAGCTTAGTCCCCGCTAGCGGAATCTCCTACACGCAGTATTTT. Based on the CDR3 plus reference TRBV7-2 and TRBJ2-3, the full variable domain is GAGVSQSPSNKVTEKGKDVELRCDPISGHTALYWYRQSLGQGLEFLIYFQGNSAPDKSGLPSDRFSAERTGGSVSTLTIQRTQQEDSAVYLCASSLVPASGISYTQYFGPGTRLTVL.

V usage is TRBV7-3 and J usage is TRBJ2-1; 7 bases align to TRBD1. The CDR3 length is 15 residues. From germline, CDR1 is SGHTA and CDR2 FQGTGA. J gave up 0 bases and V 5 bases, and 4 bases lay outside the gene matches. The CDR3 region is CASSQDRSSYNEQFF. The CDR3 nucleotides are TGTGCCAGCAGCCAGGACAGGAGCTCCTACAATGAGCAGTTCTTC.

Turning to this clone: The identical CDR3 is also encoded by other nucleotide sequences in the sample. V is TRBV7-9 and J is TRBJ2-7; no firm D call. The CDR3 runs to 13 residues. The V gene's germline CDR1 is SEHNR and CDR2 FQNEAQ (reference sequence). Trimming took off 2 bases at V and 3 bases at J, with 8 bases between the two ends. The DNA for the CDR3 is TGTGCCAGCAGCTTAAGTGGTGACTACGAGCAGTACTTC. It yields the protein CASSLSGDYEQYF. Based on the CDR3 plus reference TRBV7-9 and TRBJ2-7, the full variable domain is DTGVSQNPRHKITKRGQNVTFRCDPISEHNRLYWYRQTLGQGPEFLTYFQNEAQLEKSRLLSDRFSAERPKGSFSTLEIQRTEQGDSAMYLCASSLSGDYEQYFGPGTRLTVT.

This rearrangement joins TRBV29-1 to TRBJ2-7; possibly TRBD1 for D (6 bases). V was shortened by 5 bases and J by 0 bases, with 11 bases between the two germline ends. Germline CDR1 reads SQVTM; CDR2 reads ANQGSEA. This CDR3 comprises 13 residues. CDR3 nucleotides: TGCAGCGTTCTTTCGGACAGCTCCTACGAGCAGTACTTC. Translating it yields CSVLSDSSYEQYF.

This clone is a singleton in its sample. The chain has TRBV7-9 and TRBJ2-5, with 7 bases lining up with TRBD1. The CDR3 runs to 18 residues. Germline CDR1 reads SEHNR; CDR2 reads FQNEAQ (reference sequence). Trimming cost V 3 bases and J 0 bases; bases outside gene matches: 13. This CDR3 is CASSFSFSLDRNQETQYF. CDR3 nucleotides: TGTGCCAGCAGCTTCTCTTTCTCCCTGGACAGGAACCAAGAGACCCAGTACTTC. Looking up the rest from reference TRBV7-9 and TRBJ2-5 gives the full variable domain: DTGVSQNPRHKITKRGQNVTFRCDPISEHNRLYWYRQTLGQGPEFLTYFQNEAQLEKSRLLSDRFSAERPKGSFSTLEIQRTEQGDSAMYLCASSFSFSLDRNQETQYFGPGTRLLVL.

This chain links TRBV6-5 with TRBJ1-2; maybe TRBD1 (5 bases). CDR1 and CDR2 from the germline V gene are MNHEY and SVGAGI. This CDR3 contains 13 residues. Trimming took off 4 bases at V and 8 bases at J, with 14 bases between the two ends. CDR3 region: CASSFGTPGGYTF. CDR3 sequence (DNA): TGTGCCAGCAGTTTCGGGACGCCCGGGGGCTACACCTTC.

This clone is a singleton in its sample. V usage is TRBV6-5 and J usage is TRBJ2-1, with 10 bases matching TRBD2. This CDR3 comprises 15 residues. The germline CDR1 and CDR2 sequences are MNHEY and SVGAGI. The V and J ends lost 6 bases and 10 bases, in that order; junction bases with no gene match: 12. This CDR3 reads CASSLAGGPSKEQFF. For the CDR3, the DNA is TGTGCCAGCAGCTTAGCGGGGGGCCCGTCTAAAGAGCAGTTCTTC.

The chain has TRBV6-1 and TRBJ2-5; 8 nucleotides match TRBD1. Germline V gene sequence: CDR1 MNHNS, CDR2 SASEGT. The CDR3 is 14 amino acids. Unmatched junction bases numbered 5, after V lost 3 bases and J lost 5 bases. The CDR3 nucleotides read TGTGCCAGCAGTGACAGGGGGCTGGGGGAGACCCAGTACTTC. Translated, it gives CASSDRGLGETQYF.

The chain has TRBV11-2 and TRBJ2-3; 8 bases map to TRBD2. The trim removed 1 base at V and 0 bases at J, leaving 0 bases unmatched. The germline gives CDR1 SGHAT, CDR2 FQNNGV. The CDR3 contains 15 residues. This CDR3 is CASSLGLASTDTQYF. CDR3 nucleotides: TGTGCCAGCAGCTTAGGACTAGCGAGCACAGATACGCAGTATTTT.

The gene calls are TRBV9 and TRBJ2-7; no firm D call. This CDR3 has 15 residues. Looked up from germline, CDR1 is SGDLS and CDR2 is YYNGEE. V was clipped by 0 bases and J by 4 bases, with 14 bases between them. The DNA for the CDR3 is TGTGCCAGCAGCGTAGGGGTAGGGAACCAATACGAGCAGTACTTC. This encodes CASSVGVGNQYEQYF.

A note on this clone: The junction departs from the called germline gene at one end, perhaps through a read error. Other DNA variants within this sample encode the same CDR3. This sequence joins TRBV7-7 and TRBJ2-1, with 10 bases aligning to TRBD2. This CDR3 has 15 amino acids. Looked up from germline, CDR1 is SSHAT and CDR2 is FNYEAQ (reference sequence). As DNA, the CDR3 is TGTGCTAGCAGCTCCGGACTAGCGGCCTACAATGAGCAGTTCTTC. Its translation: CASSSGLAAYNEQFF.

The CDR3 DNA sequence: TGTGCCAGCATCCTACCCCAAACCGGGGAGCTGTTTTTT. This codes for CASILPQTGELFF. This chain connects TRBV27 to TRBJ2-2, with D hard to call. Trimming took off 7 bases at V and 5 bases at J, with 11 bases between the two ends. Germline CDR1 MNHEY, CDR2 SMNVEV (reference sequence). This CDR3 region has 13 residues.